These 22 T cell receptor beta chains share one sample of origin, sequenced in a study of T cell responses to AZD1222 COVID-19 vaccine. The table came from immunoSEQ multiplex PCR; TCRdb's copy has only in-frame clones and leaves some out. The data show 150,000 to 200,000 clones, about 93% seen once. This specimen was peripheral blood, taken 28 days after the second dose of the MenACWY control vaccine. The receptors were sampled from an adult who received the MenACWY meningococcal vaccine as a control.

CDR3 amino acids: CASSPGQERSPLHF. As DNA, the CDR3 is TGCGCCAGCAGCCCGGGACAGGAGCGTTCACCCCTCCACTTT. The chain couples TRBV5-1 to TRBJ1-6; TRBD1 matches 8 bases. CDR1 is SGHRS, CDR2 YFSETQ, per germline. V was pared by 4 bases and J by 9 bases, with 6 bases of the junction left unmatched. The CDR3 has 14 amino acids.

The V and J genes are TRBV5-4 and TRBJ1-1; D remains unclear. Germline V lookup: CDR1 SGHNT, CDR2 YYREEE (reference sequence). The CDR3 is 13 residues long. V was cut by 1 base and J by 6 bases, with 10 bases left in between. CDR3 nucleotide sequence: TGTGCCAGCAGCTTGAGTGGGGTATCTGAAGCTTTCTTT. Protein: CASSLSGVSEAFF.

J is TRBJ1-2 and V is TRBV27; D is unclear. Germline-derived CDR1 and CDR2 are MNHEY and SMNVEV (reference sequence). The CDR3 contains 14 residues. V was trimmed by 0 bases and J by 4 bases, leaving 9 bases between them. DNA for the CDR3: TGTGCCAGCAGTTTATCGGTAGCTAGCTATGGCTACACCTTC. Amino acid sequence: CASSLSVASYGYTF.

This chain uses TRBV7-9 with TRBJ2-3; the match to TRBD1 covers 12 bases. The CDR3 has 16 amino acids. Germline V gene data show CDR1 as SEHNR and CDR2 as FQNEAQ (reference sequence). After removal of 1 base from V and 7 bases from J, the junction contained 6 bases not matched to a gene. The CDR3 spells CASSLVGQGAGNTQYF. CDR3 coding DNA: TGTGCCAGCAGCTTAGTGGGACAGGGGGCTGGAAATACGCAGTATTTT. The full variable domain, in which reference TRBV7-9 and TRBJ2-3 provide the parts outside the CDR3, is DTGVSQNPRHKITKRGQNVTFRCDPISEHNRLYWYRQTLGQGPEFLTYFQNEAQLEKSRLLSDRFSAERPKGSFSTLEIQRTEQGDSAMYLCASSLVGQGAGNTQYFGPGTRLTVL.

J is TRBJ1-5 and V is TRBV5-1; D is unclear. Germline V lookup: CDR1 SGHRS, CDR2 YFSETQ. The CDR3 spans 16 residues. Trimming cost V 9 bases and J 5 bases, with 24 bases left between them. CDR3 protein: CATCWGSERSDQPQHF. The CDR3 nucleotides read TGCGCCACCTGTTGGGGTAGCGAGCGGTCGGATCAGCCCCAGCATTTT.

The CDR3 loop is CASSPRPSGGVNSPLHF. The CDR3 DNA sequence: TGTGCCAGCAGTCCGAGGCCAAGCGGGGGCGTTAATTCACCCCTCCACTTT. The genes are TRBV27 and TRBJ1-6; the D gene is possibly TRBD1 (6 bases). The V end was cut by 5 bases, the J end by 6 bases, with 20 bases between. Germline lookup yields CDR1 MNHEY and CDR2 SMNVEV (reference sequence). This CDR3 is 17 amino acids long.

The chain joins TRBV27 to TRBJ2-1; D unresolved. Germline loops: CDR1 MNHEY, CDR2 SMNVEV (reference sequence). Trimming removed 3 bases at V and 6 bases at J, with 6 bases between. CDR3 length: 12 amino acids. CDR3 nucleotide sequence: TGTGCCAGCAGTTTTCGGACCAATGAGCAGTTCTTC. Translated: CASSFRTNEQFF.

The gene calls are TRBV27 and TRBJ1-2, with D perhaps TRBD1 (5 bases). CDR1 is MNHEY, CDR2 SMNVEV, per germline (reference sequence). V was trimmed by 1 base and J by 3 bases, leaving 12 bases between them. CDR3 length: 15 residues. DNA for the CDR3: TGTGCCAGCAGTTTATATGGGGGAGGCTACTATGGCTACACCTTC. The encoded protein is CASSLYGGGYYGYTF.

The V call is TRBV4-1, the J call TRBJ2-4; D ambiguous. CDR3 length: 15 residues. Germline-derived CDR1 and CDR2 are MGHRA and YSYEKL. V lost 3 bases and J lost 8, with 17 bases in between. The CDR3, as DNA: TGCGCCAGCAGCCAGGCGCCCCGCCCCTGGGACATTCAGTACTTC. Its translation: CASSQAPRPWDIQYF.

The chain joins TRBV10-1 to TRBJ2-1; TRBD1 is a possible D gene (5 bases). V lost 1 base to trimming and J lost 6 bases, with 7 bases between them. The CDR3 runs to 13 residues. CDR1 is WNHNN, CDR2 SYGVQD, per germline (reference sequence). CDR3 region: CASSEWGGNEQFF. CDR3 nucleotide sequence: TGCGCCAGCAGTGAGTGGGGCGGCAATGAGCAGTTCTTC.

Points on this clone: The sample has other DNA sequences that encode this CDR3 too. The CDR3 DNA reads TGTGCCAGCAGTGAAGGAGGGAATTCACCCCTCCACTTT. It encodes CASSEGGNSPLHF. The V gene is TRBV6-1, the J gene TRBJ1-6, with D unresolved. The germline V gene has CDR1 MNHNS and CDR2 SASEGT. With 1 base removed from V and 7 bases from J, the gap between germline ends came to 5 bases. This CDR3 region has 13 residues.

The chain links TRBV3-1 (or the pseudogene TRBV3-2) to TRBJ2-1, with D maybe TRBD1 (6 bases). The CDR3 runs 13 residues. Germline CDR1 is LGHDT and CDR2 is YNNKEL (reference sequence). V dropped 1 base and J dropped 10 bases, with 11 bases sitting between them. The CDR3 DNA reads TGTGCCAGCAGCCAAGCTCAGGGGTCGGAGCAGTTCTTC. Translation gives CASSQAQGSEQFF.

V is TRBV10-2 and J is TRBJ2-1, with D possibly being TRBD1 (5 bases). Germline values: CDR1 WSHSY, CDR2 SAAADI. Trimming left V 6 bases short and J 6 bases short, with 12 bases between. The CDR3 has 13 residues. The DNA of the CDR3 is TGCGCCAGCAGCGCAGGACACCTCAATGAGCAGTTCTTC. This gives the protein CASSAGHLNEQFF.

This clone was detected only once. CDR3 sequence reads: CASSLGGEQYF. In nucleotides, the CDR3 is TGTGCCAGCTCACTCGGAGGGGAGCAGTACTTC. The rearrangement joins TRBV18 to TRBJ2-7; a weak D match, TRBD2 (6 bases). This CDR3 has 11 amino acids. The germline V and J ends were trimmed by 4 bases and 7 bases, with 8 bases remaining between them. Germline lookup yields CDR1 KGHSH and CDR2 LQKENI. Full variable domain (remainder filled in from reference TRBV18 and TRBJ2-7): NAGVMQNPRHLVRRRGQEARLRCSPMKGHSHVYWYRQLPEEGLKFMVYLQKENIIDESGMPKERFSAEFPKEGPSILRIQQVVRGDSAAYFCASSLGGEQYFGPGTRLTVT.

The V call is TRBV18, the J call TRBJ2-1; 7 bases match TRBD1. Germline assignment: CDR1 KGHSH and CDR2 LQKENI. CDR3 size: 13 residues. Losses at the gene ends were 6 bases for V and 8 bases for J; bases not matched to a gene: 7. CDR3 sequence reads: CASSSTGWDEQFF. DNA for the CDR3: TGTGCCAGCTCTTCGACAGGGTGGGATGAGCAGTTCTTC.

This clone was detected once. This chain links TRBV30 with TRBJ1-6; TRBD1 is a possible D gene (6 bases). The length of the CDR3 is 15 residues. Deletions cut 3 bases from V and 7 bases from J, with 16 bases between. Germline V gene sequence: CDR1 GTSNPN, CDR2 SVGIG (reference sequence). CDR3 amino acids: CAWRKSGTPNSPLHF. CDR3 bases: TGTGCCTGGAGGAAGTCCGGGACACCCAATTCACCCCTCCACTTT.

This chain joins TRBV7-9 and TRBJ1-3; possible D gene TRBD1, 6 bases. Germline V gives CDR1 SEHNR, CDR2 FQNEAQ (reference sequence). V shed 1 base and J shed 5 bases, with 12 bases lying between them. This CDR3 spans 15 amino acids. The CDR3 loop is CASSLGGGTRNTIYF. The CDR3 DNA sequence: TGTGCCAGCAGCTTAGGAGGGGGGACCCGAAACACCATATATTTT.

The V and J genes are TRBV6-1 and TRBJ1-1; D is perhaps TRBD1 (5 bases). This CDR3 spans 13 amino acids. V gave up 1 base and J gave up 8 bases, with 11 bases separating them. Per the germline V gene, CDR1 is MNHNS and CDR2 is SASEGT. The CDR3 DNA sequence: TGTGCCAGCAGTGAAGGATCCAGGGCAGAAGCTTTCTTT. As protein: CASSEGSRAEAFF.

This chain links TRBV7-3 with TRBJ1-2, with D possibly matching TRBD1 (5 bases). Trimming removed 6 bases at V and 2 bases at J, with 13 bases between. The CDR3 spans 14 residues. Germline V gene data show CDR1 as SGHTA and CDR2 as FQGTGA. CDR3 sequence: CASRPQGTNYGYTF. In DNA form, the CDR3 reads TGTGCCAGCAGACCGCAGGGAACGAACTATGGCTACACCTTC.

The rearrangement links TRBV5-1 to TRBJ1-1, with D possibly being TRBD1 (5 bases). V lost 2 bases to trimming and J lost 1 base, with 9 bases between them. The V gene's germline CDR1 is SGHRS and CDR2 YFSETQ. The CDR3 covers 14 residues. The CDR3 protein is CASSFGTGNTEAFF. The CDR3 coding sequence is TGCGCCAGCAGCTTTGGGACGGGGAACACTGAAGCTTTCTTT.

V is TRBV29-1 and J is TRBJ1-2, with 7 bases aligning to TRBD1. V dropped 3 bases and J dropped 4; count of bases not matched to a gene: 5. The CDR3 spans 13 residues. Germline values: CDR1 SQVTM, CDR2 ANQGSEA. The CDR3 DNA reads TGCAGCGTTGATGCCAGGGGGACCTATGGCTACACCTTC. Protein sequence: CSVDARGTYGYTF.

The rearrangement uses TRBV18 and TRBJ1-2, with D perhaps TRBD1 (5 bases). The V end was cut by 0 bases, the J end by 6 bases, with 14 bases between. In germline, CDR1 is KGHSH, CDR2 LQKENI. The CDR3 totals 15 residues. The DNA for the CDR3 is TGTGCCAGCTCACCACCTCCGTTGGGACGGGATGGCTACACCTTC. Its protein product is CASSPPPLGRDGYTF.